This record looks at one T cell receptor (beta chain) sequence and its context. Its antigen is currently unknown. The CDR3 is made up of 11 amino acids. Germline V lookup: CDR1 DFQATT, CDR2 SNEGSKA (reference sequence). V dropped 5 bases and J dropped 0 bases, with 5 bases sitting between them. TCRdb's copy holds only in-frame clones and misses some; the assay was immunoSEQ multiplex PCR. The table lists about 60,000 clones, less than 90% of them singletons, with roughly 30% in the top ten. The data are from a study of OX40 agonist ivuxolimab in advanced cancers. Whole-study results and caveats: Clones of CD4+ and CD8+ blood T cells grew by week 6 at doses of 0.1 to 3.0 mg/kg.

Sequences were derived from CD4+ or CD8+ T cells sorted from blood, sampled in a trial of the OX40 agonist ivuxolimab. This chain connects TRBV20-1 to TRBJ2-7; D remains ambiguous. The TCR originated in an adult with an advanced solid tumor such as melanoma, head and neck, liver or kidney cancer. This CDR3 reads CSAVDSYEQYF. The CDR3, as DNA: TGCAGTGCTGTGGACTCCTACGAGCAGTACTTC.